The 10 T cell receptor beta chains below were found in one sample sequenced in a study of cytomegalovirus exposure and HLA in healthy donors. Use of 60 Vbeta and 13 Jbeta primers characterized the PCR. The method was immunoSEQ multiplex PCR; TCRdb's version includes in-frame clones alone and lacks a portion of them. The data show approximately 110,000 clones, with 70% to 85% seen just once and 2% to 3% held by the top ten. The source material was PBMCs. The source of these receptors is a woman aged 18-30 years in good health and CMV-seronegative.

This chain links TRBV6-6 with TRBJ2-2; TRBD2 matches at 8 bases. The CDR3 extends over 16 amino acids. V shed 6 bases, J shed 0 bases, and the junction held 6 bases outside the gene matches. Germline assignment: CDR1 MNHNY and CDR2 SVGAGI (reference sequence). For the CDR3, the DNA is TGTGCCAGCAGGCTTAGCGGGGATTCGAACACCGGGGAGCTGTTTTTT. Protein product: CASRLSGDSNTGELFF.

The CDR3 reads CASSKQEPLYTEAFF. The CDR3 DNA follows: TGTGCCAGCAGCAAGCAAGAGCCTTTATACACTGAAGCTTTCTTT. The chain uses TRBV21-1 and TRBJ1-1. TRBV21-1 is a recognized pseudogene. This CDR3 region has 15 residues.

The V call is TRBV30, the J call TRBJ2-3; possible D gene TRBD2, 6 bases. CDR1 GTSNPN and CDR2 SVGIG come from the germline V gene (reference sequence). Trimming stripped 4 bases from V and 3 bases from J, with 14 bases between. The CDR3 loop spans 14 amino acids. This CDR3 reads CAWNTIAETDTQYF. In nucleotides, the CDR3 is TGTGCCTGGAACACGATAGCGGAAACAGATACGCAGTATTTT.

The V and J genes are TRBV2 and TRBJ1-5, with 9 bases identical to TRBD1. The ends lost 8 bases at V and 4 bases at J; junction bases unmatched: 3. Germline assignment: CDR1 SNHLY and CDR2 FYNNEI. The CDR3 is 13 amino acids. CDR3 DNA sequence: TGTGCCAGCGGGGACAGGGTTAATCAGCCCCAGCATTTT. Translation gives CASGDRVNQPQHF.

The CDR3 loop reads CASSLHQGAAGNTIYF. The CDR3 DNA follows: TGTGCCAGCAGTCTGCACCAGGGGGCAGCAGGAAACACCATATATTTT. This rearrangement joins TRBV28 to TRBJ1-3; 8 nucleotides line up with TRBD1. Germline trimming cut 5 bases from V and 4 bases from J; bases unmatched to any gene: 10. The CDR3 length is 16 residues. Germline CDR1 is MDHEN and CDR2 is SYDVKM.

The chain couples TRBV5-4 to TRBJ1-2; perhaps TRBD1 as D (5 bases). CDR1 and CDR2 (germline): SGHNT, YYREEE (reference sequence). V was trimmed by 7 bases and J by 4 bases, leaving 14 bases between them. The CDR3 covers 13 residues. This chain's CDR3 is CASLSEGPYGYTF. The DNA of the CDR3 is TGTGCCAGCCTGTCGGAGGGACCCTATGGCTACACCTTC.

This clone was found once. The chain links TRBV28 to TRBJ2-7; possibly TRBD2 for D (6 bases). CDR1 MDHEN and CDR2 SYDVKM come from the germline V gene. This CDR3 has 15 amino acids. V gave up 6 bases and J gave up 4 bases, with 19 bases separating them. The CDR3 sequence: CASSRTSIRGYEQYV. DNA of the CDR3: TGTGCCAGCAGCCGAACTAGCATAAGGGGATACGAGCAGTACGTC.

This chain uses TRBV5-1 with TRBJ1-1; 9 nucleotides match TRBD1. Losses at the gene ends were 7 bases for V and 10 bases for J; bases not matched to a gene: 14. The CDR3 has 14 amino acids. In germline, CDR1 is SGHRS, CDR2 YFSETQ. The CDR3 reads CASGSTGGDNRAFF. CDR3 bases: TGCGCCAGCGGAAGTACAGGGGGCGACAATCGAGCTTTCTTT.

The gene calls are TRBV27 and TRBJ1-1, with D possibly matching TRBD1 (5 bases). The CDR3 loop spans 14 amino acids. Germline assignment: CDR1 MNHEY and CDR2 SMNVEV (reference sequence). Trimming shortened V by 1 base and J by 5 bases, and 11 bases separated the two germline ends. In DNA form, the CDR3 reads TGTGCCAGCAGTTTATATCCCCAGGGTACTGAAGCTTTCTTT. Translating it yields CASSLYPQGTEAFF.

This chain uses TRBV7-2 with TRBJ1-2; 8 bases map to TRBD1. The trim removed 2 bases at V and 7 bases at J, leaving 9 bases unmatched. Germline assignment: CDR1 SGHTA and CDR2 FQGNSA. The CDR3 contains 15 residues. The CDR3 protein is CASSLSRTGRGGYTF. CDR3 nucleotide sequence: TGTGCCAGCAGCTTATCCCGGACAGGGAGGGGTGGCTACACCTTC.